The 20 T cell receptor beta chains reported below all come from one sample, sequenced in a study of blood T cells in healthy people across ages. A second PCR, run for roughly 7 to 11 cycles, used a sample-barcoded 5' primer plus a J-beta primer mix. MiXCR, run by TCRdb on the 5' RACE reads, gives a single entry per CDR3 protein. The table lists roughly 1 million distinct CDR3 sequences, around 25% of them singletons, with about 0.69% in the top ten. In addition, the sample was reused for a study of T cells of mothers and their children.

Sequenced material: blood. The receptors derive from a girl aged 2-10 years in good health.

This clonotype was seen more than once but under ten times. The V call is TRBV5-6, the J call TRBJ2-5; a possible D gene is TRBD1 (5 bases). The V gene's germline CDR1 is SGHDT and CDR2 YYEEEE. The length of the CDR3 is 12 residues. Trimming stripped 4 bases from V and 6 bases from J, with 10 bases between. The DNA of the CDR3 is TGTGCCAGCAGCCTACAGGTCAAGACCCAGTACTTC. Translated: CASSLQVKTQYF. The full variable domain, rest sourced from reference TRBV5-6 and TRBJ2-5, is DAGVTQSPTHLIKTRGQQVTLRCSPKSGHDTVSWYQQALGQGPQFIFQYYEEEERQRGNFPDRFSGHQFPNYSSELNVNALLLGDSALYLCASSLQVKTQYFGPGTRLLVL.

The chain couples TRBV7-3 to TRBJ2-1, with 9 bases that match TRBD2. V lost 4 bases and J lost 8; bases outside the gene matches: 6. The CDR3 has 14 amino acids. CDR1 is SGHTA and CDR2 is FQGTGA in the germline V gene. CDR3 nucleotides: TGTGCCAGCAGCTCCGCGGGGGGGTTCGATGAGCAGTTCTTC. This codes for CASSSAGGFDEQFF.

This clonotype was seen just once. The chain's CDR3 is CSVEEGGRESGELFF. CDR3 bases: TGCAGCGTTGAAGAGGGCGGGAGGGAAAGCGGGGAGCTGTTTTTT. V gene TRBV29-1 combines with J gene TRBJ2-2, with 9 bases aligning to TRBD2. CDR1 is SQVTM and CDR2 is ANQGSEA in the germline V gene. With 0 bases clipped from V and 7 bases from J, the junction kept 6 bases outside the gene matches. There are 15 residues in the CDR3.

This clonotype was observed many times. Compared with germline, one end of the junction differs, possibly owing to a read error. The chain links TRBV20-1 to TRBJ2-1; D is possibly TRBD2 (5 bases). The germline V gene encodes CDR1 DFQATT and CDR2 SNEGSKA (reference sequence). The CDR3 length is 11 residues. CDR3 sequence reads: CSAREGNEQFF. The CDR3 region has the DNA TGCAGTGCCAGAGAGGGCAATGAGCAGTTCTTC.

This clonotype has more than one count but fewer than ten. The V gene is TRBV2, the J gene TRBJ2-5; TRBD1 matches 9 bases. The CDR3 is 17 residues long. Germline values: CDR1 SNHLY, CDR2 FYNNEI. With 0 bases clipped from V and 5 bases from J, the junction kept 10 bases outside the gene matches. CDR3 protein: CASSEAGGQGMKETQYF. CDR3 DNA: TGTGCCAGCAGTGAAGCTGGTGGACAGGGGATGAAGGAGACCCAGTACTTC.

This clonotype showed up just a few times. The chain recombines TRBV29-1 with TRBJ1-2, with a weak D call TRBD1 (5 bases). The germline CDR1 and CDR2 sequences are SQVTM and ANQGSEA. The CDR3 consists of 13 residues. V lost 3 bases and J lost 5, with 13 bases in between. CDR3 protein: CSVEPPGPYGYTF. The CDR3, as DNA: TGCAGCGTTGAGCCCCCAGGGCCTTATGGCTACACCTTC.

The chain links TRBV20-1 to TRBJ1-1; D might be TRBD1 (5 bases). Germline V gives CDR1 DFQATT, CDR2 SNEGSKA (reference sequence). V was clipped by 3 bases and J by 5 bases, with 16 bases between them. This CDR3 comprises 14 residues. CDR3 sequence (DNA): TGCAGTGCTAGGGGGCGACGGTTACTGACTGAAGCTTTCTTT. Translation gives CSARGRRLLTEAFF.

The chain joins TRBV10-3 to TRBJ2-1, with 7 bases identical to TRBD2. Germline CDR1 ENHRY, CDR2 SYGVKD. V shed 4 bases, J shed 8 bases, and the junction held 14 bases outside the gene matches. The CDR3 runs 16 residues. The CDR3 protein is CAISGRRGEYRDEQFF. For the CDR3, the DNA is TGTGCCATCAGTGGGCGACGGGGGGAGTATCGAGATGAGCAGTTCTTC.

This clonotype was found a few times. J is TRBJ2-5 and V is TRBV6-1, with 7 bases aligning to TRBD1. CDR1 MNHNS and CDR2 SASEGT come from the germline V gene. V was pared by 1 base and J by 2 bases, with 4 bases of the junction left unmatched. This CDR3 spans 15 amino acids. Written as DNA, the CDR3 is TGTGCCAGCAGTGAAGAAGGGGGCCCACAAGAGACCCAGTACTTC. Amino acids: CASSEEGGPQETQYF.

The chain links TRBV6-6 to TRBJ2-7; 7 bases map to TRBD1. J gave up 0 bases and V 7 bases, and 9 bases lay outside the gene matches. Germline values: CDR1 MNHNY, CDR2 SVGAGI (reference sequence). This CDR3 has 15 residues. CDR3 DNA sequence: TGTGCCAGCACATCCTCCGGGACAGCCTCCTACGAGCAGTACTTC. It translates to CASTSSGTASYEQYF.

The chain is built from TRBV9 and TRBJ2-3; tentatively, D is TRBD2 (6 bases). Germline assignment: CDR1 SGDLS and CDR2 YYNGEE. The CDR3 has 15 amino acids. V dropped 6 bases and J dropped 0 bases, with 14 bases sitting between them. The CDR3 loop reads CASTPFGTSTDTQYF. The CDR3, as DNA: TGTGCCAGCACTCCATTTGGGACTAGCACAGATACGCAGTATTTT.

The chain uses TRBV7-9 and TRBJ2-4; D tentatively reads TRBD1 or TRBD2 (5 bases each). Germline loops: CDR1 SEHNR, CDR2 FQNEAQ (reference sequence). The CDR3 extends over 14 amino acids. Trimming took 5 bases from V and 8 from J, leaving 16 bases between them. CDR3 in DNA: TGTGCCAGCAGCCCGAGGGGCAGATCAGACATTCAGTACTTC. Encoded protein: CASSPRGRSDIQYF.

This chain joins TRBV29-1 and TRBJ1-2; tentative D call: TRBD1 (5 bases). Trimming shortened V by 1 base and J by 8 bases, and 20 bases separated the two germline ends. Germline-derived CDR1 and CDR2 are SQVTM and ANQGSEA. This CDR3 contains 15 residues. CDR3 loop: CSVEVGIIGASGYTF. CDR3 sequence (DNA): TGCAGCGTTGAAGTGGGTATTATAGGGGCTAGCGGCTACACCTTC.

There are a few counts of this clonotype. The rearrangement uses TRBV20-1 and TRBJ1-1; D might be TRBD1 (6 bases). The CDR3 is 12 residues long. The germline CDR1 and CDR2 sequences are DFQATT and SNEGSKA (reference sequence). Trimming cost V 3 bases and J 11 bases, with 16 bases left between them. DNA of the CDR3: TGCAGTGCTAGGGAACAGGGCGGGAGGGCTTTCTTT. Translation gives CSAREQGGRAFF.

The rearrangement uses TRBV11-1 and TRBJ2-7; 12 bases align to TRBD2. Germline CDR1 is SGHAT and CDR2 is FQDESV (reference sequence). This CDR3 region has 18 residues. With V trimmed by 4 bases and J by 0 bases, 10 bases remained unmatched. CDR3 DNA sequence: TGTGCCAGCAGCTCCCTCCCACTAGCGGGGGGCCACTCCTACGAGCAGTACTTC. Its protein is CASSSLPLAGGHSYEQYF.

This clonotype showed up many times. This chain joins TRBV12-3 or TRBV12-4 and TRBJ2-7; unclear D gene. V lost 6 bases and J 0 bases, leaving 3 bases between the germline ends. The CDR3 is 11 residues long. The CDR3 DNA reads as TGTGCCAGCAGCGTCTCCTACGAGCAGTACTTC. Translated: CASSVSYEQYF.

This clonotype was seen at least ten times. The chain joins TRBV7-3 to TRBJ2-1; 11 positions agree with TRBD2. Looked up from germline, CDR1 is SGHTA and CDR2 is FQGTGA. The CDR3 length is 14 residues. The ends lost 5 bases at V and 6 bases at J; junction bases unmatched: 3. CDR3 in amino acids: CASSPGTSGNEQFF. The CDR3 region has the DNA TGTGCCAGCAGCCCCGGGACTAGCGGCAATGAGCAGTTCTTC.

This clonotype was seen more than once but under ten times. This chain links TRBV27 with TRBJ1-4; D gene unclear. The germline CDR1 and CDR2 sequences are MNHEY and SMNVEV (reference sequence). This CDR3 contains 15 residues. V was pared by 0 bases and J by 7 bases, with 12 bases between. CDR3 nucleotides: TGTGCCAGCAGTTTATCGCCCACCACCAGTGAAAAACTGTTTTTT. Its protein is CASSLSPTTSEKLFF.

The J gene is TRBJ1-5, the V gene TRBV7-9, with D unclear. Germline CDR1 SEHNR, CDR2 FQNEAQ (reference sequence). This CDR3 is 12 amino acids long. V dropped 5 bases and J dropped 5 bases, with 7 bases sitting between them. Here the CDR3 DNA reads TGTGCCAGCAGCCCGACCGATCAGCCCCAGCATTTT. This translates into CASSPTDQPQHF.

Concerning this clonotype itself: One end of the junction varies from germline; a read error may be responsible. The chain has TRBV9 and TRBJ2-4, with TRBD1 as a possible D gene (5 bases). Per the germline V gene, CDR1 is SGDLS and CDR2 is YYNGEE. This CDR3 has 12 amino acids. The CDR3 sequence: CASSGYRNIQYF. The CDR3 DNA sequence: TGTGCCAGCAGCGGGTACAGGAACATACAGTACTTC.